The 6 T cell receptor beta chains below come from one sample, sequenced in a study of glioma-infiltrating T cells. Using RNA template, CDR3s of TCR alpha and beta were amplified with iRepertoire arm-PCR. TCRdb independently ran MiXCR on the multiplex PCR reads; one entry per CDR3 protein. The repertoire includes 3,000 or so distinct CDR3 sequences, approximately 15% of them detected once, and around 50% sits in the top ten. Sequencing input: glioma tissue, nonneoplastic brain tissue, or PBMCs (not recorded which). The receptors here all came from a human donor with low-grade glioma or glioblastoma, undergoing nonglioma brain surgery, or in good health (not recorded which).

This clonotype has only a few counts. The rearrangement joins TRBV12-3 or TRBV12-4 to TRBJ1-5, with unresolved D. The CDR3 extends over 16 amino acids. V lost 3 bases and J 0 bases, leaving 12 bases between the germline ends. The CDR3 spells CASSFFGAFSNQPQHF. The CDR3 DNA is TGTGCCAGCAGTTTCTTCGGTGCCTTTAGCAATCAGCCCCAGCATTTT.

In this sample, this clonotype turned up a few times. The junction differs from germline at one of its ends, possibly a read error. The chain joins TRBV28 to TRBJ1-3, with 7 bases matching TRBD1. The CDR3 extends over 15 amino acids. Germline values: CDR1 MDHEN, CDR2 SYDVKM. CDR3 loop: CASGIYRGGGDTIYF. The CDR3 DNA reads as TGTGCCAGCGGGATTTACAGGGGTGGTGGAGACACCATATATTTT.

The CDR3 DNA reads TGTGCCAGCAGCCGCGACTTGAGCTCCTACAATGAGCAGTACGTC. This sequence encodes CASSRDLSSYNEQYV. The chain is built from TRBV6-2 or TRBV6-3 and TRBJ2-7; D remains ambiguous. Per germline, CDR1 MNHEY and CDR2 SVGEGT. The CDR3 has 15 residues. Deletions cut 6 bases from V and 7 bases from J, with 22 bases between.

This clonotype was counted at least ten times. This rearrangement joins TRBV14 to TRBJ1-2, with a tentative D call TRBD1 (6 bases). The germline V gene encodes CDR1 SGHDN and CDR2 FVKESK. CDR3 size: 15 residues. The V and J ends lost 4 bases and 4 bases respectively, with 16 bases between them. Here the CDR3 reads CASSPYGGPGYGYTF. In nucleotides, the CDR3 is TGTGCCAGCAGCCCCTACGGGGGGCCGGGCTATGGCTACACCTTC. Filled out from reference TRBV14 and TRBJ1-2, the complete variable domain reads EAGVTQFPSHSVIEKGQTVTLRCDPISGHDNLYWYRRVMGKEIKFLLHFVKESKQDESGMPNNRFLAERTGGTYSTLKVQPAELEDSGVYFCASSPYGGPGYGYTFGSGTRLTVV.

The sample holds one count of this clonotype. A much larger clone differs from this one at a single base, so this may be a read error. The V gene is TRBV12-3 or TRBV12-4, the J gene TRBJ1-1; maybe TRBD1 (5 bases). V lost 8 bases to trimming and J lost 4 bases, with 14 bases between them. The CDR3 length is 13 residues. The CDR3 DNA is TGTGCCAGCTCCTCGGGACCCAGCACTGAAGCTTTCTTT. Amino acids: CASSSGPSTEAFF.

This clonotype occurred many times. V and J are TRBV29-1 and TRBJ2-2; unclear D gene. The germline gives CDR1 SQVTM, CDR2 ANQGSEA. Trimming removed 1 base from V and 1 base from J, with 7 bases in between. This CDR3 has 14 residues. The CDR3 coding sequence is TGCAGCGTTGAAGGCAGGAGGAACACCGGGGAGCTGTTTTTT. It translates to CSVEGRRNTGELFF.